The clone carrying this TCR beta chain was picked up many times. Its antigen remains unknown. Attachment of unique molecular identifiers to individual cDNA molecules was performed in the library. TCRdb reprocessed the RACE reads via MiXCR and lists one record per CDR3 protein. In the table there are about 380,000 distinct CDR3 sequences, about 6% of which are singletons. This sample is drawn from a study of human T cells and chemical hapten exposure. Time point in this sample: patch test 2, 6 weeks after DPC sensitization. Documented treatment: therapeutic diphenylcyclopropenone sensitization with weekly scalp DPC. Study-wide results and limits: Every donor had alopecia, and their immune response may therefore differ from healthy people's.

This material consisted of whole blood, taken in connection with sensitization to the hapten diphenylcyclopropenone (DPC). The sequence was obtained from a woman aged 18 to 35 with alopecia areata. Some clones in this sample may be carry-over from other donors' samples.

The CDR3 here is CASSAPGGFKTFF. The CDR3 DNA reads TGTGCCAGCAGTGCTCCAGGGGGCTTTAAAACTTTCTTT. The chain couples TRBV6-2 or TRBV6-3 to TRBJ1-1, with 8 positions matching TRBD1. With V trimmed by 5 bases and J by 12 bases, 11 bases remained unmatched. Germline CDR1 is MNHEY and CDR2 is SVGEGT. There are 13 residues in the CDR3.